The source of this TCR beta chain is a study of coeliac disease. For the study at large: Coeliac patients had active, refractory type I, or gluten-free-diet-controlled disease. Overall study results and limits: Most TRB amino acid sequences occurred in only one sample. Active celiac intraepithelial and lamina propria samples had lower TRB and TRG clonality than control samples. Lamina propria and intraepithelial cell fractions may contain each other's cells.

Sequencing used immunoSEQ multiplex PCR; TCRdb keeps in-frame clones, though not all of them. The table shows roughly 1,400 clones, with 60% to 80% occurring only once. Remarks on this clone: Its matching antigen is unknown.

V gave up 4 bases and J gave up 0 bases; unmatched junction bases: 4. This CDR3 is built from 14 residues. Germline CDR1 is SGHNT and CDR2 is YYREEE (reference sequence). The clonotype comes from a woman aged 45 to 65 with celiac disease on a gluten-free diet. Sequenced sample: intraepithelial lymphocytes from the gut. The rearrangement links TRBV5-4 to TRBJ2-7; 7 bases match TRBD1. The CDR3 spells CASSADRSSYEQYF. CDR3 nucleotides: TGTGCCAGCAGCGCGGACAGGAGCTCCTACGAGCAGTACTTC.